Detailed here is one TCR beta chain. As yet, its antigen is unknown. This sample is part of a study of T cells after yellow fever vaccination. General observations from the study: A small proportion of clonotypes was detected in both the CD4 and CD8 compartments. The booster saw the reappearance of most primary-vaccination clones (roughly 96% CD4, around 88% CD8). Contaminants from the bulk population, in the form of abundant clonotypes, could be found in FACS-sorted repertoires.

The CDR3 loop spans 13 amino acids. Trimming shortened V by 2 bases and J by 9 bases, and 13 bases separated the two germline ends. CDR1 is MNHEY and CDR2 is SVGEGT in the germline V gene. They built TCR cDNA with 5'RACE template switching, a step that put in a universal primer site and UMIs. One entry per CDR3 protein results from TCRdb running MiXCR on the 5' RACE reads. The repertoire holds about 550,000 distinct CDR3 sequences, with roughly 19% as singletons. The sample in question was PBMCs, obtained 15 days after the yellow fever booster vaccination. The J gene is TRBJ2-5, the V gene TRBV6-2 or TRBV6-3; D possibly corresponds to TRBD2 (5 bases). This receptor was taken from a man under 40 who received the YFV17D yellow fever vaccine. CDR3 nucleotides: TGTGCCAGCAGTTACAGCGGCCAAGTGGCCCAGTACTTC. Amino acid sequence: CASSYSGQVAQYF.